The 32 T cell receptor beta chains listed next were all sequenced from one sample in a study of cytomegalovirus exposure and HLA in healthy donors. Some clones are missing from TCRdb's copy, which holds only in-frame ones; the method was immunoSEQ multiplex PCR. The data hold about 170,000 clones, with about 87% observed a single time. Specimen: PBMCs. These receptors were obtained from a woman under 40 in good health and CMV-seronegative.

This chain connects TRBV2 to TRBJ2-5, with TRBD2 identical over 8 bases. CDR3 length: 16 residues. Germline V lookup: CDR1 SNHLY, CDR2 FYNNEI. Trimming cost V 6 bases and J 5 bases; bases outside gene matches: 14. The CDR3 nucleotides are TGTGCCAGCAGCCTGGCAGAGGGACTAGGGGGGGAGACCCAGTACTTC. Encoded protein: CASSLAEGLGGETQYF. The variable domain in full, completed from reference TRBV2 and TRBJ2-5, reads EPEVTQTPSHQVTQMGQEVILRCVPISNHLYFYWYRQILGQKVEFLVSFYNNEISEKSEIFDDQFSVERPDGSNFTLKIRSTKLEDSAMYFCASSLAEGLGGETQYFGPGTRLLVL.

This clone has just a few counts. The chain couples TRBV6-5 to TRBJ1-6, with unresolved D. CDR1 is MNHEY and CDR2 is SVGAGI in the germline V gene. V was pared by 7 bases and J by 7 bases, with 11 bases between. The CDR3 contains 13 residues. The CDR3 nucleotides are TGTGCCAGCAATCCAGGAGGGAATTCACCCCTCCACTTT. Translation gives CASNPGGNSPLHF.

This chain uses TRBV6-5 with TRBJ1-2; D perhaps matches TRBD1 (6 bases). V gave up 8 bases and J gave up 7 bases, with 20 bases separating them. Germline values: CDR1 MNHEY, CDR2 SVGAGI. This CDR3 has 14 residues. Here the CDR3 reads CASDLAGTSIGYTF. As DNA, the CDR3 is TGTGCCAGCGATCTGGCCGGGACATCTATTGGCTACACCTTC.

The rearrangement joins TRBV6-5 to TRBJ1-4; D not resolved. With 8 bases removed from V and 8 bases from J, the gap between germline ends came to 12 bases. Germline CDR1 reads MNHEY; CDR2 reads SVGAGI. There are 12 residues in the CDR3. CDR3 bases: TGTGCCAGCCGAGGGAAAGGCGAAAAACTGTTTTTT. It translates to CASRGKGEKLFF.

This chain links TRBV5-8 with TRBJ1-5; the D gene is possibly TRBD1 (6 bases). The CDR3 runs 15 residues. V was cut by 2 bases and J by 3 bases, with 12 bases left in between. Germline V gives CDR1 SGHTS, CDR2 YDEGEE. This chain's CDR3 is CASSFRGGPNQPQHF. The CDR3 nucleotides are TGTGCCAGCAGCTTTAGGGGGGGCCCCAATCAGCCCCAGCATTTT. Full variable domain (rest looked up from reference TRBV5-8 and TRBJ1-5): EAGVTQSPTHLIKTRGQQATLRCSPISGHTSVYWYQQALGLGLQFLLWYDEGEERNRGNFPPRFSGRQFPNYSSELNVNALELEDSALYLCASSFRGGPNQPQHFGDGTRLSIL.

The chain links TRBV9 to TRBJ2-1; 11 bases are shared with TRBD2. CDR3 length: 16 residues. Unmatched junction bases numbered 6, after V lost 3 bases and J lost 4 bases. Germline CDR1 and CDR2: SGDLS and YYNGEE. CDR3 sequence: CASSALSGGAYNEQFF. For the CDR3, the DNA is TGTGCCAGCAGCGCACTTAGCGGGGGGGCTTACAATGAGCAGTTCTTC.

V gene TRBV7-2 combines with J gene TRBJ2-2; TRBD2 might be the D (5 bases). Germline-derived CDR1 and CDR2 are SGHTA and FQGNSA. The CDR3 runs to 15 residues. Trimming left V 3 bases short and J 4 bases short, with 12 bases between. This CDR3 is CASSLWLEGTGELFF. CDR3 DNA sequence: TGTGCCAGCAGCTTGTGGCTAGAGGGCACCGGGGAGCTGTTTTTT. Full variable domain (missing parts from reference TRBV7-2 and TRBJ2-2): GAGVSQSPSNKVTEKGKDVELRCDPISGHTALYWYRQSLGQGLEFLIYFQGNSAPDKSGLPSDRFSAERTGGSVSTLTIQRTQQEDSAVYLCASSLWLEGTGELFFGEGSRLTVL.

V is TRBV4-1 and J is TRBJ1-1, with a possible D match to TRBD1 (6 bases). V lost 6 bases and J lost 10, with 15 bases in between. The CDR3 has 12 residues. In germline, CDR1 is MGHRA, CDR2 YSYEKL. The CDR3 sequence is CASRQNRETAFF. Written as DNA, the CDR3 is TGCGCCAGCAGACAAAACAGGGAAACAGCTTTCTTT.

The rearrangement uses TRBV7-7 and TRBJ1-2, with a possible D match to TRBD1 (5 bases). There are 15 residues in the CDR3. Germline V CDR1 and CDR2: SSHAT, FNYEAQ (reference sequence). Trimming left V 5 bases short and J 2 bases short, with 15 bases between. The CDR3 region is CASSPLGGLNYGYTF. The CDR3 DNA sequence: TGTGCCAGCAGCCCCCTCGGGGGGTTAAACTATGGCTACACCTTC.

The chain carries TRBV10-3 and TRBJ2-7; D call uncertain. Trimming removed 4 bases at V and 6 bases at J, with 10 bases between. The CDR3 is 12 amino acids. Germline CDR1 is ENHRY and CDR2 is SYGVKD. Written as DNA, the CDR3 is TGTGCCATCAGTGGCCCGTACGGCGAGCAGTACTTC. Protein sequence: CAISGPYGEQYF.

The chain employs TRBV7-7 and TRBJ2-1; 12 bases map to TRBD2. V gave up 5 bases and J gave up 0 bases; unmatched junction bases: 5. CDR3 length: 17 residues. Germline lookup yields CDR1 SSHAT and CDR2 FNYEAQ (reference sequence). CDR3 region: CASSPWTSGASYNEQFF. As DNA, the CDR3 is TGTGCCAGCAGCCCCTGGACTAGCGGGGCCTCCTACAATGAGCAGTTCTTC. Complete variable domain (other parts from reference TRBV7-7 and TRBJ2-1): GAGVSQSPRYKVTKRGQDVTLRCDPISSHATLYWYQQALGQGPEFLTYFNYEAQPDKSGLPSDRFSAERPEGSISTLTIQRTEQRDSAMYRCASSPWTSGASYNEQFFGPGTRLTVL.

The V gene is TRBV10-3, the J gene TRBJ2-1, with a tentative D call TRBD2 (6 bases). Germline V gene data show CDR1 as ENHRY and CDR2 as SYGVKD. The CDR3 runs 13 residues. V was clipped by 6 bases and J by 8 bases, with 14 bases between them. In nucleotides, the CDR3 is TGTGCCATCAGCGCCAGACTAGGCGATGAGCAGTTCTTC. The encoded protein is CAISARLGDEQFF.

The table lists this clone with a count of one. The rearrangement links TRBV6-5 to TRBJ2-7, with a tentative D call TRBD1 (6 bases). The V gene's germline CDR1 is MNHEY and CDR2 SVGAGI. V gave up 6 bases and J gave up 3 bases, with 12 bases separating them. This CDR3 is built from 13 residues. The CDR3 spells CASSPGQHYEQYF. Here the CDR3 DNA reads TGTGCCAGCAGCCCCGGACAGCACTACGAGCAGTACTTC.

The chain is built from TRBV9 and TRBJ2-3; TRBD2 matches 14 bases. Germline trimming cut 3 bases from V and 3 bases from J; bases unmatched to any gene: 3. This CDR3 has 16 amino acids. CDR1 and CDR2 (germline): SGDLS, YYNGEE. As DNA, the CDR3 is TGTGCCAGCAGCGGCCGACTAGCGGGGGGGACAGATACGCAGTATTTT. Translating gives CASSGRLAGGTDTQYF. Full variable domain (remainder filled in from reference TRBV9 and TRBJ2-3): DSGVTQTPKHLITATGQRVTLRCSPRSGDLSVYWYQQSLDQGLQFLIQYYNGEERAKGNILERFSAQQFPDLHSELNLSSLELGDSALYFCASSGRLAGGTDTQYFGPGTRLTVL.

This clone was counted at least ten times. This chain uses TRBV19 with TRBJ2-7; D possibly corresponds to TRBD1 (6 bases). Trimming stripped 4 bases from V and 6 bases from J, with 13 bases between. The length of the CDR3 is 13 residues. Germline lookup yields CDR1 LNHDA and CDR2 SQIVND (reference sequence). The DNA for the CDR3 is TGTGCCAGTAGTACCAGGGACACCCTCGAGCAGTACTTC. This sequence encodes CASSTRDTLEQYF.

The V call is TRBV27, the J call TRBJ2-1, with 8 bases aligning to TRBD2. The ends lost 6 bases at V and 15 bases at J; junction bases unmatched: 13. The CDR3 sequence is 13 residues long. The germline V gene has CDR1 MNHEY and CDR2 SMNVEV (reference sequence). Written as DNA, the CDR3 is TGTGCCAGCAGACCACCGGCGGGGGGTAGATGGTTCTTC. This encodes CASRPPAGGRWFF.

In nucleotides, the CDR3 is TGTGCCAGCTCACCGGAACAGGGCCCGACCTATGGCTACACCTTC. This translates into CASSPEQGPTYGYTF. This sequence joins TRBV18 and TRBJ1-2; tentatively, D is TRBD1 (6 bases). The ends were cut back, 3 bases at V and 4 bases at J, with 15 bases in the middle. CDR1 and CDR2 from the germline V gene are KGHSH and LQKENI. CDR3 length: 15 residues.

The V gene is TRBV6-5, the J gene TRBJ2-1; 7 bases agree with TRBD2. From germline, CDR1 is MNHEY and CDR2 SVGAGI. V was clipped by 4 bases and J by 11 bases; unmatched bases: 5. This CDR3 region has 12 residues. For the CDR3, the DNA is TGTGCCAGCAGTTCGCGACTAGCTAAGCAGTTCTTC. Residues: CASSSRLAKQFF.

The chain employs TRBV15 and TRBJ2-1; no definite D call. The CDR3 has 13 amino acids. Per the germline V gene, CDR1 is LNHNV and CDR2 is YYDKDF (reference sequence). V was trimmed by 8 bases and J by 2 bases, leaving 10 bases between them. CDR3 DNA: TGTGCCACCGATGCGCCGCCCTACAATGAGCAGTTCTTC. This translates into CATDAPPYNEQFF.

Written as DNA, the CDR3 is TGCGCCAGCAGCCAAGCGGTTGGTGACAGGTCCTCAAGCTCCTATAATTCACCCCTCCACTTT. Protein: CASSQAVGDRSSSSYNSPLHF. V gene TRBV4-1 combines with J gene TRBJ1-6, with D possibly matching TRBD1 (6 bases). V dropped 1 base and J dropped 0 bases, with 22 bases sitting between them. Germline values: CDR1 MGHRA, CDR2 YSYEKL. This CDR3 comprises 21 residues.

V is TRBV6-5 and J is TRBJ1-6, with D possibly being TRBD1 (6 bases). Germline V gene data show CDR1 as MNHEY and CDR2 as SVGAGI. The CDR3 covers 14 residues. With 5 bases removed from V and 10 bases from J, the gap between germline ends came to 15 bases. The CDR3 DNA reads as TGTGCCAGCAGTCACCCACTACAGGGATCACCCCTCCACTTT. Amino acids: CASSHPLQGSPLHF.

This sequence joins TRBV11-2 and TRBJ2-5; tentative D call: TRBD2 (5 bases). V gave up 2 bases and J gave up 7 bases, with 14 bases separating them. There are 14 residues in the CDR3. CDR1 and CDR2 from the germline V gene are SGHAT and FQNNGV. The CDR3 spells CASSLTQLGGTQYF. The CDR3 nucleotides are TGTGCCAGCAGCTTAACGCAGCTTGGAGGGACCCAGTACTTC.

The chain couples TRBV19 to TRBJ2-1; the match to TRBD2 covers 12 bases. The germline gives CDR1 LNHDA, CDR2 SQIVND (reference sequence). V lost 3 bases to trimming and J lost 0 bases; unmatched junction nucleotides: 6. The CDR3 has 18 amino acids. The CDR3 loop reads CASSITSGGIYSYNEQFF. The CDR3 region has the DNA TGTGCCAGTAGTATCACTAGCGGGGGGATCTACTCCTACAATGAGCAGTTCTTC.

The chain carries TRBV4-1 and TRBJ2-3; D is perhaps TRBD1 (6 bases). The germline CDR1 and CDR2 sequences are MGHRA and YSYEKL. Trimming removed 0 bases at V and 2 bases at J, with 12 bases between. This CDR3 is built from 16 residues. The CDR3 here is CASSQDRQGFTDTQYF. The CDR3 DNA follows: TGCGCCAGCAGCCAAGATCGGCAGGGGTTCACAGATACGCAGTATTTT.

The V and J genes are TRBV27 and TRBJ1-1; TRBD1 is a possible D gene (6 bases). Trimming took 5 bases from V and 7 from J, leaving 23 bases between them. Germline lookup yields CDR1 MNHEY and CDR2 SMNVEV (reference sequence). The CDR3 has 16 residues. As DNA, the CDR3 is TGTGCCAGCAGTCTTATGGCTCCCACAGGGATCGTTGAAGCTTTCTTT. It specifies CASSLMAPTGIVEAFF.

V and J are TRBV7-9 and TRBJ2-2; 8 positions match TRBD2. Germline loops: CDR1 SEHNR, CDR2 FQNEAQ (reference sequence). Trimming cost V 1 base and J 5 bases; bases outside gene matches: 12. The CDR3 runs 18 residues. In DNA form, the CDR3 reads TGTGCCAGCAGCTTAGTGGGTCGAAAGCGGGGGATAACCGGGGAGCTGTTTTTT. It translates to CASSLVGRKRGITGELFF.

The V and J genes are TRBV10-3 and TRBJ2-2, with 8 positions matching TRBD2. The CDR3 extends over 15 amino acids. J gave up 6 bases and V 3 bases, and 6 bases lay outside the gene matches. Per germline, CDR1 ENHRY and CDR2 SYGVKD. For the CDR3, the DNA is TGTGCCATCAGTGATGCGGTAGCGGGGTCCGGGGAGCTGTTTTTT. It yields the protein CAISDAVAGSGELFF.

The chain uses TRBV7-9 and TRBJ2-7; TRBD1 is a possible D gene (6 bases). The germline V gene has CDR1 SEHNR and CDR2 FQNEAQ (reference sequence). This CDR3 contains 13 residues. V shed 5 bases and J shed 4 bases, with 12 bases lying between them. CDR3 coding DNA: TGTGCCAGCAGCCGAATTACAGGGTACGAGCAGTACTTC. This encodes CASSRITGYEQYF.

This clone was counted a single time. The CDR3 loop reads CASDGGTRYNEQFF. Here the CDR3 DNA reads TGTGCCAGCGACGGAGGCACACGATACAATGAGCAGTTCTTC. The chain links TRBV7-9 to TRBJ2-1; tentatively, D is TRBD2 (5 bases). The V gene's germline CDR1 is SEHNR and CDR2 FQNEAQ (reference sequence). The CDR3 consists of 14 residues. V was pared by 8 bases and J by 4 bases, with 15 bases between.

The chain joins TRBV7-9 to TRBJ2-7; TRBD1 agrees at 9 bases. The CDR3 has 16 amino acids. The germline V gene has CDR1 SEHNR and CDR2 FQNEAQ (reference sequence). Trimming removed 5 bases from V and 4 bases from J; junction bases left unmatched: 12. The DNA of the CDR3 is TGTGCCAGCAGCGTGGGGTCCGGGACAGGGTTATACGAGCAGTACTTC. It is translated as CASSVGSGTGLYEQYF.

V is TRBV5-6 and J is TRBJ2-3; 8 positions agree with TRBD2. This CDR3 contains 16 residues. V gave up 4 bases and J gave up 0 bases; unmatched junction bases: 7. Germline V gene sequence: CDR1 SGHDT, CDR2 YYEEEE. The CDR3 protein is CASSPLAGLSTDTQYF. CDR3 DNA sequence: TGTGCCAGCAGCCCGTTAGCGGGGCTAAGCACAGATACGCAGTATTTT. Filled out from reference TRBV5-6 and TRBJ2-3, the complete variable domain reads DAGVTQSPTHLIKTRGQQVTLRCSPKSGHDTVSWYQQALGQGPQFIFQYYEEEERQRGNFPDRFSGHQFPNYSSELNVNALLLGDSALYLCASSPLAGLSTDTQYFGPGTRLTVL.

The chain links TRBV2 to TRBJ2-3; possible D gene TRBD1, 6 bases. V lost 6 bases and J 8 bases, leaving 18 bases between the germline ends. Germline V gene sequence: CDR1 SNHLY, CDR2 FYNNEI. The CDR3 runs to 14 residues. In DNA, the CDR3 is TGTGCCAGCAGGCCGACCTCGGACAGCCTTACGCAGTATTTT. Its protein product is CASRPTSDSLTQYF.